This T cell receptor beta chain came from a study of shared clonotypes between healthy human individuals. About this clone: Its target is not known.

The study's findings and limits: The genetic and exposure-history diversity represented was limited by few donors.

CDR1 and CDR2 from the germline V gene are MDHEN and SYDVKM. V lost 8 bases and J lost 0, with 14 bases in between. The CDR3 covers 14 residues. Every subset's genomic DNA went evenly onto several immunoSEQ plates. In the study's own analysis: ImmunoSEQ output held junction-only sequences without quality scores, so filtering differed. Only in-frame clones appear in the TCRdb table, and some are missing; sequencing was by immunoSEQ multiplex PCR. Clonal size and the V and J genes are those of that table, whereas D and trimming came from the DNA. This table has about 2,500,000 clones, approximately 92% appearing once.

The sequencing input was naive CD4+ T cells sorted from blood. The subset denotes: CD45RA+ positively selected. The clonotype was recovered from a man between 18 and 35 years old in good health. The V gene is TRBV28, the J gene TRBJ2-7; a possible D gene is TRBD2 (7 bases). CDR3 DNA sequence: TGTGCCAGCCAAGGGGGAGGGAGCTCCTACGAGCAGTACTTC. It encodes CASQGGGSSYEQYF.